This T cell receptor beta chain was identified during a study of T cell responses to AZD1222 COVID-19 vaccine. Assay used: immunoSEQ multiplex PCR; TCRdb lists only in-frame clones, some missing. The sample carries 75,000 to 95,000 clones, roughly 85% recorded once. V was clipped by 6 bases and J by 6 bases, with 16 bases between them. Germline V gene sequence: CDR1 MNHEY, CDR2 SVGAGI. The CDR3 runs 14 residues. The chain recombines TRBV6-5 with TRBJ2-3; possible D gene TRBD1, 6 bases. This sequence was found in an adult who received the AZD1222 COVID-19 vaccine. The sample in question was peripheral blood, obtained 28 days after the second AZD1222 dose. The DNA of the CDR3 is TGTGCCAGCAGCCGACGGTTTACAGGGGATACGCAGTATTTT. Its protein product is CASSRRFTGDTQYF.